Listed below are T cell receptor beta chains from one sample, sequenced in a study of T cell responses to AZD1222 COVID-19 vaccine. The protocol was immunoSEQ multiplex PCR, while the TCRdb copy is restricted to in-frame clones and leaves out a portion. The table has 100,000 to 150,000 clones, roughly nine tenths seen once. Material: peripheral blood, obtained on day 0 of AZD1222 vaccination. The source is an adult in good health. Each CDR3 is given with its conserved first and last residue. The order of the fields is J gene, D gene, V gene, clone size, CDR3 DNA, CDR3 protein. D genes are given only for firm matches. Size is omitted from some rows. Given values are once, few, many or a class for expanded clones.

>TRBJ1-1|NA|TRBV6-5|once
TGTGCCAGCTCGGGTGGGTACGGAGCTTTCTTT
CASSGGYGAFF
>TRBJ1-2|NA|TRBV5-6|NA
TGTGCCAGCAGCCGCCCGGGGGGCGGCTATGGCTACACCTTC
CASSRPGGGYGYTF
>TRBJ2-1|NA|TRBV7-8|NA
TGTGCCAGCAGCTTATCGGCTAGCCAATACAATGAGCAGTTCTTC
CASSLSASQYNEQFF
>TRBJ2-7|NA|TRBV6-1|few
TGTGCCAGCAGTGAAGAAGGAGCACCGACGTCCTACGAGCAGTACTTC
CASSEEGAPTSYEQYF
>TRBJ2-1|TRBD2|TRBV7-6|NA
TGTGCCAGCAGTCCATTAGCGGGGGAATCCTACAATGAGCAGTTCTTC
CASSPLAGESYNEQFF
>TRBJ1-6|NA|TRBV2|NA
TGTGCCAGCAGTGCCGGTGGCAGGGCAAACGACTTT
CASSAGGRANDF
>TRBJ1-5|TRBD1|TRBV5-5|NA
TGTGCCAGCAGTTTCGGACAGGGGCAGACCTATAGCAATCAGCCCCAGCATTTT
CASSFGQGQTYSNQPQHF
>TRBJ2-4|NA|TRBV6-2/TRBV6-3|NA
TGTGCCAGCAGCCGACAAATCCTAGCCAAAAACATTCAGTACTTC
CASSRQILAKNIQYF
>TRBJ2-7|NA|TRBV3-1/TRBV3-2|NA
TGTGCCAGCAGCCACGGGACTTCTTACGAGCAGTACTTC
CASSHGTSYEQYF
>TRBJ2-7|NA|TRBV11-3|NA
TGTGCCAGCAGCTTGGGAGCATTCTACGAGCAGTACTTC
CASSLGAFYEQYF
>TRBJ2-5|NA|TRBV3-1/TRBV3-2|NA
TGTGCCAGCAGCCAAATTTGGGGCTACGGAGAGACCCAGTACTTC
CASSQIWGYGETQYF
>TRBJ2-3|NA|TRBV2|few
TGTGCCAGCAGGCCGGATTTCGATACGCAGTATTTT
CASRPDFDTQYF
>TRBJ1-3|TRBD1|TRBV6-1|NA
TGTGCCAGCAGTGAGGGGACCGGGACAGGGGGCATTGGTGGAAACACCATATATTTT
CASSEGTGTGGIGGNTIYF
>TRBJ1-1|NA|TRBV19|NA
TGTGCCAGTAGTATCGATATCGGAGCTTTCTTT
CASSIDIGAFF
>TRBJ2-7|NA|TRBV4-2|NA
TGTGCCAGCAGCCAAGAGCCGAGCAAGATCCGTTATAGCTACGAGCAGTACTTC
CASSQEPSKIRYSYEQYF
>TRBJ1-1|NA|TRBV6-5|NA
TGTGCCAGCAGTCCTTGGGATGGTACTGAAGCTTTCTTT
CASSPWDGTEAFF
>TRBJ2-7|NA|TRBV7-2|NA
TGTGCCAGCAGCCCCCGTACAGAGTACGAGCAGTACTTC
CASSPRTEYEQYF
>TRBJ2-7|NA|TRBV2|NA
TGTGCCAGCAGTGAAACGTTAGTCGAGCAGTACTTC
CASSETLVEQYF
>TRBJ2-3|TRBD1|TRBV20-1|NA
TGCAGTGCTAGTAGAGGGACAGGAGACACAGATACGCAGTATTTT
CSASRGTGDTDTQYF
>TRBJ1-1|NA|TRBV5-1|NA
TGCGCCAGTCAACTAGGGGCGGGGGGCGCGTTCACTGAAGCTTTCTTT
CASQLGAGGAFTEAFF
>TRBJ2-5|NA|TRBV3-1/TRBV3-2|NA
TGTGCCAGCAGCCAAGATCAAGACTCGAAGACCCAGTACTTC
CASSQDQDSKTQYF
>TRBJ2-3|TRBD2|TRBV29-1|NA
TGCAGCGTTGAGGGCCTGGCGGGGGGCGGCACAGATACGCAGTATTTT
CSVEGLAGGGTDTQYF
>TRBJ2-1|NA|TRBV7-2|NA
TGTGCCAGCAGCCGCCAGGCGGCGGAGAACAATGAGCAGTTCTTC
CASSRQAAENNEQFF
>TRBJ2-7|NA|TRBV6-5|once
TGTGCCAGCAGTTACGAGGGGGGCAACTCCTACGAGCAGTACTTC
CASSYEGGNSYEQYF
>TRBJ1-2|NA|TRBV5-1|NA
TGCGCCAGCAGCTTGGAGGAGGGGCACTATGGCTACACCTTC
CASSLEEGHYGYTF
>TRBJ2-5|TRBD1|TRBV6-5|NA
TGTGCCAGCGGGACAGCTAGGTGGGAGACCCAGTACTTC
CASGTARWETQYF
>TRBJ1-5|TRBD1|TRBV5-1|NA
TGCGCCAGCAGCCCAGGGACAGGAGAAAGTAATCAGCCCCAGCATTTT
CASSPGTGESNQPQHF
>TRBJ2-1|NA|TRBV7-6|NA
TGTGCCAGCAGCTTAGGATCCGGCTACAATGAGCAGTTCTTC
CASSLGSGYNEQFF
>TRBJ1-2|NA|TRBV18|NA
TGTGCCAGCTCACCTATCGGCGGGGCGGGCTACACCTTC
CASSPIGGAGYTF
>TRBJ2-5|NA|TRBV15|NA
TGTGCCACCAGCACTGGTATAGGGGAGACCCAGTACTTC
CATSTGIGETQYF
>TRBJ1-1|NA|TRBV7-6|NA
TGTGCCAGCAGCTTAGATCCCTTGGTGCAGGATAATGAAGCTTTCTTT
CASSLDPLVQDNEAFF
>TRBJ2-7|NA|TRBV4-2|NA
TGTGCCAGCGAGGGGTCCTACGAGCAGTACTTC
CASEGSYEQYF
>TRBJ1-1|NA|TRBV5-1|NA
TGCGCCAGCAGCTTGTACGGGGTGGACACTAAAGCTTTCTTT
CASSLYGVDTKAFF
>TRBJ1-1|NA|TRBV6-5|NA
TGTGCCAGCAGTAGCGGGAGCCCTGAAGCTTTCTTT
CASSSGSPEAFF
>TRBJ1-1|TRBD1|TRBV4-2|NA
TGTGCCAGCAGCCCTGATCGACAGGGGGCTTTCTTT
CASSPDRQGAFF
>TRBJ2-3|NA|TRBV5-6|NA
TGTGCCAGCAGCTTGGATTACACAGATACGCAGTATTTT
CASSLDYTDTQYF
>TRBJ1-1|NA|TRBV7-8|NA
TGTGCCAGCAGGGACAGCAACCTAGGAGCTTTCTTT
CASRDSNLGAFF
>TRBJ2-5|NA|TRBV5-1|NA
TGCGCCAGCAGCTTAGGGCAGGCTACGACCCTAAGAGTTAGAGAGACCCAGTACTTC
CASSLGQATTLRVRETQYF
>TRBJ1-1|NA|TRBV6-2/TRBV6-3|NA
TGTGCCAGCAGTTACAGCTGGAACACTGAAGCTTTCTTT
CASSYSWNTEAFF
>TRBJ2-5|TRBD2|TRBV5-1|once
TGCGCCAGCAGCTTGGGGACTAGCGTGTCGGAGACCCAGTACTTC
CASSLGTSVSETQYF
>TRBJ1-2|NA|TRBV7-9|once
TGTGCCAGCAGTGCACCGGCCTCCTATGGCTACACCTTC
CASSAPASYGYTF
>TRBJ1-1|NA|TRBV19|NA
TGTGCCAGTAGTATTCCCGGTTGGAACACTGAAGCTTTCTTT
CASSIPGWNTEAFF